This TCR beta chain was sequenced in a study of control samples from healthy donors and cancer patients. Germline-derived CDR1 and CDR2 are MNHEY and SMNVEV (reference sequence). The CDR3 runs 15 residues. V gave up 6 bases and J gave up 2 bases; unmatched junction bases: 9. A few counts support this clone. The data were produced by immunoSEQ multiplex PCR, yet TCRdb's version contains in-frame clones alone and is incomplete. In the table there are roughly 120,000 clones, roughly nine tenths of which are singletons. This clonotype originated in a human donor in good health. The donor label of this sample is uncertain. This chain uses TRBV27 with TRBJ2-7, with 8 bases fitting TRBD1. What was sequenced was blood. This chain's CDR3 is CASRSGGPYTYEQYF. In nucleotides, the CDR3 is TGTGCCAGCAGGTCAGGGGGCCCCTACACCTACGAGCAGTACTTC.